These T cell receptor beta chains were read from a single sample in a study of cytomegalovirus exposure and HLA in healthy donors. This table comes from immunoSEQ multiplex PCR, and its TCRdb copy is limited to in-frame clones, with some not included. The table has approximately 150,000 clones, around 90% seen once. The sequenced sample consisted of PBMCs. These receptors were obtained from a woman in her forties in good health and CMV-seronegative. Each CDR3 is given with its conserved first and last residue. Each record gives: D gene, J gene, V gene, CDR3 DNA, CDR3 protein. The D gene is left open where the match is weak.

>TRBD1|TRBJ2-5|TRBV7-9
TGTGCCAGCAGCCGTAGGACAGGTGGAGAGACCCAGTACTTC
CASSRRTGGETQYF
>.|TRBJ2-4|TRBV15
TGTGCCACCAGTATCGGACAGTCATCCAAAAACATTCAGTACTTC
CATSIGQSSKNIQYF
>TRBD2|TRBJ2-4|TRBV28
TGTGCCAGCAGTTCCTGGACTAGCGGCGGAAACATTCAGTACTTC
CASSSWTSGGNIQYF
>.|TRBJ2-6|TRBV6-1
TGTGCCAGCAGTTGGCGGCCGCCTGGGGCCAACGTCCTGACTTTC
CASSWRPPGANVLTF
>TRBD1|TRBJ1-2|TRBV6-1
TGTGCCAGCAGTGAAGAAGGGGGCTATTACTATGGCTACACCTTC
CASSEEGGYYYGYTF
>TRBD1|TRBJ1-2|TRBV5-1
TGCGCCAGCAGCCCTATACAGGGGACCTATGGCTACACCTTC
CASSPIQGTYGYTF
>TRBD2|TRBJ2-4|TRBV11-2
TGTGCCAGCAGCCCTCTGACTAGCGGGCTCGGAAAAAACATTCAGTACTTC
CASSPLTSGLGKNIQYF
>.|TRBJ2-1|TRBV9
TGTGCCAGCAGCGTAGCAGGTTATGAGCAGTTCTTC
CASSVAGYEQFF
>TRBD1|TRBJ2-1|TRBV27
TGTGCCAGCAGTTTATCCGGACAGGGATACTCCTACAATGAGCAGTTCTTC
CASSLSGQGYSYNEQFF
>.|TRBJ1-5|TRBV2
TGTGCCAGCAGTGAAGGCGGAAGCAATCAGCCCCAGCATTTT
CASSEGGSNQPQHF
>.|TRBJ1-4|TRBV5-1
TGCGCCAGCAGCTCGACAGCTAATGAAAAACTGTTTTTT
CASSSTANEKLFF
>.|TRBJ2-7|TRBV6-5
TGTGCCAGCAGTTACTCGCGGACAATCTACGAGCAGTACTTC
CASSYSRTIYEQYF
>.|TRBJ2-2|TRBV7-8
TGTGCCAGCAGCTTTGTGGGAGTGGTCACCGGGGAGCTGTTTTTT
CASSFVGVVTGELFF